The sequence of this T cell receptor beta chain was determined in a study of shared clonotypes between healthy human individuals. The assay was immunoSEQ multiplex PCR, and TCRdb's table has in-frame clones only and misses some. The sample has 600,000 to 750,000 clones; about nine tenths are singletons. The CDR3 covers 16 residues. V trimming: 6 bases; J trimming: 0 bases; junction bases outside the gene matches: 4. In germline, CDR1 is SNHLY, CDR2 FYNNEI. Findings of the study overall: All-four-donor shared clonotypes had higher generation probabilities than non-shared clonotypes did. Naive subsets tended to show greater estimated richness than memory subsets.

Regarding this clone: Its antigen is unknown.

The TCR sequence derives from a man aged 18 to 30 in good health. Some clones in this sample may be carry-over from other donors' samples. The rearrangement links TRBV2 to TRBJ2-2, with 10 nucleotides matching TRBD1. The source material was memory CD8+ T cells from PBMCs. Subset specified: CD45RO+ cells pooled with CCR7-negative TemRA cells. CDR3 loop: CASSKTGGTNTGELFF. DNA of the CDR3: TGTGCCAGCAGCAAGACAGGGGGCACGAACACCGGGGAGCTGTTTTTT.